The sequence of this T cell receptor (beta chain) was determined in a study of blood T cell repertoires in COVID-19 (TCRdb year 2020). In the study overall: The collaborator samples originated in the United States, Italy and Spain and spanned the acute and convalescent phases of COVID-19. The material from the prospective study consisted of cDNA or gDNA derived from T cells, B-cell-depleted T cells, or PBMCs. Deeply sampled blood TCRbeta repertoires from subjects exposed to, actively infected with, or recovered from COVID-19 were included in the dataset. The repertoires were released in a freely available public database intended as a resource for research on the immune response to SARS-CoV-2. The samples were drawn from two sources: the first 160 participants of the ongoing ImmuneRACE study, and fewer than 1,500 subjects contributed by 6 global collaborators. Sample metadata almost always included a de-identified subject ID, COVID-19 status, age in years and sex. Where available, HLA class I and class II types were obtained from metadata supplied by the sample provider rather than from assay-based typing. Summary of the overall study and its limitations: The amount of clinical and demographic metadata varied by source and participant and was provided uncurated.

On this clone itself: Its antigen target is currently unknown. No much larger clone is present one base from it, and per-base qualities are unavailable.

The CDR3 runs 15 amino acids, cysteine and phenylalanine included. The kept DNA is CDR3 alone, 45 bases in frame from the first base. The junction carries 10 bases between V and J, which are trimmed by 1 base and 3 bases respectively. CDR1 and CDR2 were assigned from the germline V gene as MNHEY and SVGEGT. The immunoSEQ Assay, a bias-controlled multiplex PCR, was used to amplify TCRbeta CDR3 regions from genomic DNA. In the original analysis: Within the assay, amplification of reference gene primers was used to estimate how many nucleated cells each sample contained. To quantify the absolute abundance of each unique TCRbeta CDR3 rearrangement, sequence reads were collapsed and filtered. Productive Simpson clonality was computed per sample as the square root of Simpson's diversity index over productive rearrangements. TCRdb obtained this table from immuneACCESS and retained in-frame rearrangements with V and J assigned. These tables miss some clones; where compared with another copy, unresolved V genes account for less than half of the shortfall, and the remainder is unexplained. Clone size and the V and J calls come from that table; the DNA yielded D and trimming. Within this sample are about 280,000 clones, with less than 85% of them counted one time only. The top ten clones comprise roughly 2.6% of the sample.

Participants in the prospective study were aged roughly 18 to 89 years, lived in under 30 United States geographic areas, and enrolled through a virtual design. In the prospective study, cohorts were assigned on the basis of participant-reported clinical history obtained from a screening survey and a study questionnaire. ImmuneRACE Cohort 3 recovered participants were defined by two consecutive negative NP/OP PCR tests, healthcare professional clearance, or symptom resolution. Each participant in the prospective study had whole blood, serum and a nasopharyngeal or oropharyngeal swab collected by mobile phlebotomists. Additional blood draws and questionnaires over an approximately 2-month period could optionally be provided by prospective study participants. Before DNA extraction, prospective study blood samples were shipped either frozen or at room temperature.

This sequence was found in a woman aged 50 to 65 who had recovered from COVID-19. The sample taken for sequencing was PBMCs or T cells enriched from blood (not recorded which). The chain joins TRBV6-2 or TRBV6-3 to TRBJ1-5; a tentative D call is TRBD1 (6 bases match). Read as DNA, the sequence is TGTGCCAGCAGTTACTATCAGGGGTACAATCAGCCCCAGCATTTT. The resulting protein is CASSYYQGYNQPQHF.